This T cell receptor beta chain was retrieved from a study of shared clonotypes between healthy human individuals. Only a few counts were recorded for this clone. Clones were read by immunoSEQ multiplex PCR, and TCRdb kept only the in-frame ones, dropping some. In the table there are 530,000 or so clones, nearly 80% of which are singletons. This CDR3 contains 17 residues. V lost 2 bases, J lost 6 bases, and 21 bases lay in between. The receptor comes from a woman between 40 and 55 years old in good health. Some clones in this sample may be carry-over from other donors' samples. The sequencing input was PBMCs. The rearrangement uses TRBV6-7 and TRBJ2-3; D assignment may be TRBD1 or TRBD2 (5 bases each). TRBV6-7 is placed among ORFs of uncertain function. The CDR3 protein is CASSYPGPSEWGDTQYF. The CDR3 nucleotides read TGTGCCAGCAGTTACCCGGGACCCAGCGAGTGGGGGGATACGCAGTATTTT.